One and the same sample provided the 20 T cell receptor beta chains below, sequenced in a study of identifying expanded T cells in peripheral blood. The method was immunoSEQ multiplex PCR; TCRdb's version includes in-frame clones alone and lacks a portion of them. The sample includes about 100,000 clones, 88% of them seen just once. The sequencing input was blood. The receptors come from a person aged 18-70 years in good health.

CDR3 amino acids: CASTRTGNGGYTF. CDR3 DNA: TGTGCCAGCACCAGGACAGGCAACGGTGGCTACACCTTC. The chain has TRBV6-5 and TRBJ1-2; TRBD1 aligns across 7 bases. V lost 7 bases and J lost 7; bases outside the gene matches: 9. The CDR3 consists of 13 residues. Germline V CDR1 and CDR2: MNHEY, SVGAGI.

This clone was recorded once. V and J are TRBV30 and TRBJ1-1; tentatively, D is TRBD1 (5 bases). The V end was cut by 3 bases, the J end by 2 bases, with 10 bases between. CDR1 is GTSNPN, CDR2 SVGIG, per germline (reference sequence). This CDR3 contains 13 residues. The CDR3, as DNA: TGTGCCTGGAGGAGGGGCCCTAACACTGAAGCTTTCTTT. Translated, it gives CAWRRGPNTEAFF. The full variable domain, its missing parts supplied by reference TRBV30 and TRBJ1-1, is SQTIHQWPATLVQPVGSPLSLECTVEGTSNPNLYWYRQAAGRGLQLLFYSVGIGQISSEVPQNLSASRPQDRQFILSSKKLLLSDSGFYLCAWRRGPNTEAFFGQGTRLTVV.

This clone was counted once. This chain links TRBV30 with TRBJ1-2; weak D call: TRBD1 (5 bases). Trimming left V 8 bases short and J 4 bases short, with 20 bases between. Germline-derived CDR1 and CDR2 are GTSNPN and SVGIG (reference sequence). CDR3 size: 14 residues. CDR3 in DNA: TGTGCCGGGGGAGTCCGTGACAAGGCCTATGGCTACACCTTC. It codes for CAGGVRDKAYGYTF.

V and J are TRBV28 and TRBJ2-7; D unclear. CDR1 and CDR2 (germline): MDHEN, SYDVKM. The CDR3 covers 12 residues. V dropped 7 bases and J dropped 9 bases, with 16 bases sitting between them. In DNA, the CDR3 is TGTGCCAGCACCGGGCTGGGCCCCGGGCAGTACTTC. It yields the protein CASTGLGPGQYF.

The gene calls are TRBV28 and TRBJ2-6; the D gene is possibly TRBD2 (5 bases). The CDR3 totals 13 residues. Germline V CDR1 and CDR2: MDHEN, SYDVKM. V dropped 5 bases and J dropped 10 bases, with 12 bases sitting between them. The CDR3 DNA reads as TGTGCCAGCAGTCCCGACGGCGGGAACGTCCTGACTTTC. Translation: CASSPDGGNVLTF.

This chain connects TRBV28 to TRBJ1-1; D ambiguous. Germline V gene data show CDR1 as MDHEN and CDR2 as SYDVKM. Trimming left V 8 bases short and J 1 base short, with 2 bases between. The CDR3 runs 10 residues. CDR3 sequence reads: CASQNTEAFF. Here the CDR3 DNA reads TGTGCCAGCCAGAACACTGAAGCTTTCTTT.

This chain uses TRBV7-2 with TRBJ2-2; 9 bases line up with TRBD2. Germline trimming cut 3 bases from V and 5 bases from J; bases unmatched to any gene: 13. Per the germline V gene, CDR1 is SGHTA and CDR2 is FQGNSA. The CDR3 spans 18 residues. CDR3 sequence reads: CASSLGAGGSFETGELFF. CDR3 in DNA: TGTGCCAGCAGCTTGGGAGCGGGGGGATCGTTTGAGACCGGGGAGCTGTTTTTT. Full variable domain (remainder filled in from reference TRBV7-2 and TRBJ2-2): GAGVSQSPSNKVTEKGKDVELRCDPISGHTALYWYRQSLGQGLEFLIYFQGNSAPDKSGLPSDRFSAERTGGSVSTLTIQRTQQEDSAVYLCASSLGAGGSFETGELFFGEGSRLTVL.

The chain uses TRBV6-1 and TRBJ2-1, with 8 nucleotides matching TRBD2. The germline V gene encodes CDR1 MNHNS and CDR2 SASEGT. V lost 4 bases to trimming and J lost 6 bases; unmatched junction nucleotides: 8. This CDR3 has 15 amino acids. The CDR3 protein is CASSVPGLGTNEQFF. The CDR3 DNA reads as TGTGCCAGCAGTGTTCCGGGACTAGGGACCAATGAGCAGTTCTTC.

The V gene is TRBV6-5, the J gene TRBJ2-1; maybe TRBD1 (5 bases). Germline-derived CDR1 and CDR2 are MNHEY and SVGAGI. V dropped 6 bases and J dropped 8 bases, with 14 bases sitting between them. The CDR3 runs to 13 residues. The CDR3 loop is CASSYPLGDEQFF. The CDR3 DNA is TGTGCCAGCAGCTACCCCCTAGGGGATGAGCAGTTCTTC.

V is TRBV6-6 and J is TRBJ2-3, with D possibly matching TRBD2 (6 bases). The CDR3 is 15 amino acids. The V end lost 6 bases, the J end lost 6 bases, and 19 bases lay between the germline ends. Germline loops: CDR1 MNHNY, CDR2 SVGAGI (reference sequence). CDR3 DNA sequence: TGTGCCAGCAGCACCTGGGACTTTTCCCCCGATACGCAGTATTTT. Its translation: CASSTWDFSPDTQYF.

The genes are TRBV19 and TRBJ2-5; 7 bases map to TRBD2. Germline CDR1 LNHDA, CDR2 SQIVND (reference sequence). Germline trimming cut 4 bases from V and 5 bases from J; bases unmatched to any gene: 10. The CDR3 contains 15 residues. The CDR3 DNA is TGTGCCAGTAGTAGGCTTCTAGCGGAGGGGGAGACCCAGTACTTC. Its protein is CASSRLLAEGETQYF.

The chain carries TRBV18 and TRBJ1-1; 12 bases map to TRBD1. V dropped 6 bases and J dropped 4; count of bases not matched to a gene: 6. The CDR3 totals 15 residues. Germline lookup yields CDR1 KGHSH and CDR2 LQKENI. The CDR3: CASSWGQGAATEAFF. In DNA, the CDR3 is TGTGCCAGCTCGTGGGGACAGGGGGCCGCCACTGAAGCTTTCTTT.

The chain joins TRBV7-9 to TRBJ1-2; D is unresolved. Trimming took 4 bases from V and 14 from J, leaving 20 bases between them. This CDR3 has 13 amino acids. CDR1 and CDR2 (germline): SEHNR, FQNEAQ (reference sequence). The CDR3 sequence is CASSSGREKFYTF. CDR3 DNA: TGTGCCAGCAGCTCCGGGAGAGAAAAATTTTATACCTTC.

The chain links TRBV11-3 to TRBJ1-4; D remains ambiguous. The CDR3 spans 16 residues. Trimming stripped 5 bases from V and 0 bases from J, with 13 bases between. Germline V gene lookup returns CDR1 SGHNT and CDR2 YENEEA. The CDR3 sequence is CASSLAGPATNEKLFF. The CDR3 region has the DNA TGTGCCAGCAGCCTGGCCGGGCCAGCAACTAATGAAAAACTGTTTTTT.

This sequence joins TRBV7-9 and TRBJ1-1; D unresolved. Between the trimmed V and J ends, which lost 5 bases and 1 base, there was a span of 8 bases. The germline V gene has CDR1 SEHNR and CDR2 FQNEAQ (reference sequence). The CDR3 loop spans 13 amino acids. As DNA, the CDR3 is TGTGCCAGCAGCAGAGGAGCGAACACTGAAGCTTTCTTT. Encoded protein: CASSRGANTEAFF.

The genes are TRBV28 and TRBJ2-6; D is ambiguous. Germline loops: CDR1 MDHEN, CDR2 SYDVKM. The V end lost 8 bases, the J end lost 2 bases, and 7 bases lay between the germline ends. This CDR3 region has 13 residues. The CDR3 is CASLRPGANVLTF. In DNA, the CDR3 is TGTGCCAGCTTAAGGCCTGGGGCCAACGTCCTGACTTTC.

The chain joins TRBV30 to TRBJ2-1, with a weak D call TRBD2 (5 bases). From germline, CDR1 is GTSNPN and CDR2 SVGIG (reference sequence). The CDR3 has 15 amino acids. Trimming shortened V by 0 bases and J by 4 bases, and 13 bases separated the two germline ends. CDR3 region: CAWSVRKRLYNEQFF. The CDR3 DNA reads as TGTGCCTGGAGTGTACGTAAGCGGCTGTACAATGAGCAGTTCTTC.

The chain uses TRBV6-5 and TRBJ1-2, with 7 bases identical to TRBD1. CDR1 and CDR2 (germline): MNHEY, SVGAGI. V shed 0 bases and J 3 bases; nucleotides not matched to a gene: 1. The length of the CDR3 is 14 residues. In DNA form, the CDR3 reads TGTGCCAGCAGTTACTCGGGACAGCACTATGGCTACACCTTC. Protein sequence: CASSYSGQHYGYTF.

V usage is TRBV10-3 and J usage is TRBJ1-2, with D tentatively TRBD1 (5 bases). The CDR3 totals 17 residues. V shed 2 bases and J shed 2 bases, with 18 bases lying between them. Per germline, CDR1 ENHRY and CDR2 SYGVKD. In DNA, the CDR3 is TGTGCCATCAGTGAGAGAGGGGACGGACGTTCGAACTATGGCTACACCTTC. Translating it yields CAISERGDGRSNYGYTF.

The genes are TRBV9 and TRBJ1-1, with 9 bases lining up with TRBD1. With 4 bases clipped from V and 6 bases from J, the junction kept 7 bases outside the gene matches. The CDR3 has 14 residues. Germline V gene data show CDR1 as SGDLS and CDR2 as YYNGEE. DNA of the CDR3: TGTGCCAGCAGCCCAGCGGGACAGGGCTCTGAAGCTTTCTTT. Translation gives CASSPAGQGSEAFF.